This T cell receptor beta chain was recorded in a study of T-cell memory formation after mild COVID-19 (dated by TCRdb to the early 2020s). For the wider study: TCR sequence clusters from the two donors were found to be largely donor specific. In two donors, T-cell clones that expanded and contracted after mild COVID-19 were followed by sequencing TCRalpha and TCRbeta repertoires longitudinally. The cohort was made up of two young adult volunteers, one female and one male, who were previously healthy. The research as a whole found: Some responding clones were found in pre-infection memory, which suggests that pre-existing cross-reactive memory T cells took part in the SARS-CoV-2 response. Contracting CD4+ clones turned up mainly in the CM and EM memory subsets, whereas EMRA was where CD8+ clones were enriched. Only a couple of mild cases were covered in the study, and larger cohorts including severe cases with pre-infection samples were considered necessary. SARS-CoV-2 specificity of the second-wave clones peaking on day 37 was not confirmed. Clones contracting from day 15 to 85 had balanced CD4/CD8 phenotypes, while a second wave expanding from day 15 to 37 was biased towards CD4+.

PBMCs were isolated by Ficoll-Paque density gradient centrifugation. The sample holds a few counts of this clonotype. Its antigen remains undetermined. Base qualities were left out, and no much larger clone turns up one base away. Data came from an Illumina NovaSeq 6000. cDNA libraries for TCRalpha and TCRbeta were prepared by 5'RACE using constant-segment primers, with sample barcodes and unique molecular identifiers added. RNA was extracted from every sample with Trizol reagent. Libraries were amplified in two PCR steps, with a second sample barcode and Illumina TruSeq adapters added in the second step. The libraries were sequenced on an Illumina NovaSeq using 2 x 150 bp paired-end reads. Per the authors' processing: Demultiplexing of reads and collapsing into UMI-guided consensus sequences were performed with migec v1.2.7. Using mixcr v2.1.11, UMI consensuses were aligned to TRA and TRB V and J templates and then assembled into clonotypes. A clonotype was counted as expanded or contracted only if both edgeR and NoisET called the change significant, with noise models trained on biological replicates. For edgeR calls, a false discovery rate-adjusted p below 0.01 and a log2 fold-change threshold of 1 were applied. As an exploratory analysis of dynamics, max-normalized trajectories of the 1000 most abundant clonotypes were examined by PCA with hierarchical clustering. Each responding clone was given a CD4 or CD8 phenotype based on the CD4+ and CD8+ repertoires, which had been sequenced separately. Using fastp at Q25 and MiXCR, TCRdb reprocessed the public reads and kept productive beta chains. Records with the same CDR3 protein are collapsed into one entry carrying the most frequent genes and DNA. TCRdb's processing, not the authors' own work, is the source of the V and J calls. For this sample the table gives 250,000 to 400,000 distinct CDR3 sequences, of which approximately 14% were detected only once. Approximately 22% of the sample comes from the top ten.

The germline V gene (reference sequence) gives CDR1 as SGHNT and CDR2 as YYREEE. V and J are truncated by 0 bases and 8 bases respectively, leaving an intervening sequence of 14 bases. Including the terminal cysteine and phenylalanine, the CDR3 comprises 14 residues. CDR3 DNA only is kept here, 42 bases in frame from base 1. Sequenced: PBMCs or a T cell subset sorted from them (not recorded which). Here the chain combines TRBV5-4 and TRBJ1-2, with the D gene call left open. The TCR comes from a man younger than 30 who had mild COVID-19 (a few samples of this study predate the infection). The sample titles of this study are shuffled in the database, so cell type and time point are left out; the donor was told from shared clones. CDR3 region: CASSLESGSRGYTF. The sequenced DNA is TGTGCCAGCAGCTTGGAAAGCGGGAGTCGGGGCTACACCTTC.